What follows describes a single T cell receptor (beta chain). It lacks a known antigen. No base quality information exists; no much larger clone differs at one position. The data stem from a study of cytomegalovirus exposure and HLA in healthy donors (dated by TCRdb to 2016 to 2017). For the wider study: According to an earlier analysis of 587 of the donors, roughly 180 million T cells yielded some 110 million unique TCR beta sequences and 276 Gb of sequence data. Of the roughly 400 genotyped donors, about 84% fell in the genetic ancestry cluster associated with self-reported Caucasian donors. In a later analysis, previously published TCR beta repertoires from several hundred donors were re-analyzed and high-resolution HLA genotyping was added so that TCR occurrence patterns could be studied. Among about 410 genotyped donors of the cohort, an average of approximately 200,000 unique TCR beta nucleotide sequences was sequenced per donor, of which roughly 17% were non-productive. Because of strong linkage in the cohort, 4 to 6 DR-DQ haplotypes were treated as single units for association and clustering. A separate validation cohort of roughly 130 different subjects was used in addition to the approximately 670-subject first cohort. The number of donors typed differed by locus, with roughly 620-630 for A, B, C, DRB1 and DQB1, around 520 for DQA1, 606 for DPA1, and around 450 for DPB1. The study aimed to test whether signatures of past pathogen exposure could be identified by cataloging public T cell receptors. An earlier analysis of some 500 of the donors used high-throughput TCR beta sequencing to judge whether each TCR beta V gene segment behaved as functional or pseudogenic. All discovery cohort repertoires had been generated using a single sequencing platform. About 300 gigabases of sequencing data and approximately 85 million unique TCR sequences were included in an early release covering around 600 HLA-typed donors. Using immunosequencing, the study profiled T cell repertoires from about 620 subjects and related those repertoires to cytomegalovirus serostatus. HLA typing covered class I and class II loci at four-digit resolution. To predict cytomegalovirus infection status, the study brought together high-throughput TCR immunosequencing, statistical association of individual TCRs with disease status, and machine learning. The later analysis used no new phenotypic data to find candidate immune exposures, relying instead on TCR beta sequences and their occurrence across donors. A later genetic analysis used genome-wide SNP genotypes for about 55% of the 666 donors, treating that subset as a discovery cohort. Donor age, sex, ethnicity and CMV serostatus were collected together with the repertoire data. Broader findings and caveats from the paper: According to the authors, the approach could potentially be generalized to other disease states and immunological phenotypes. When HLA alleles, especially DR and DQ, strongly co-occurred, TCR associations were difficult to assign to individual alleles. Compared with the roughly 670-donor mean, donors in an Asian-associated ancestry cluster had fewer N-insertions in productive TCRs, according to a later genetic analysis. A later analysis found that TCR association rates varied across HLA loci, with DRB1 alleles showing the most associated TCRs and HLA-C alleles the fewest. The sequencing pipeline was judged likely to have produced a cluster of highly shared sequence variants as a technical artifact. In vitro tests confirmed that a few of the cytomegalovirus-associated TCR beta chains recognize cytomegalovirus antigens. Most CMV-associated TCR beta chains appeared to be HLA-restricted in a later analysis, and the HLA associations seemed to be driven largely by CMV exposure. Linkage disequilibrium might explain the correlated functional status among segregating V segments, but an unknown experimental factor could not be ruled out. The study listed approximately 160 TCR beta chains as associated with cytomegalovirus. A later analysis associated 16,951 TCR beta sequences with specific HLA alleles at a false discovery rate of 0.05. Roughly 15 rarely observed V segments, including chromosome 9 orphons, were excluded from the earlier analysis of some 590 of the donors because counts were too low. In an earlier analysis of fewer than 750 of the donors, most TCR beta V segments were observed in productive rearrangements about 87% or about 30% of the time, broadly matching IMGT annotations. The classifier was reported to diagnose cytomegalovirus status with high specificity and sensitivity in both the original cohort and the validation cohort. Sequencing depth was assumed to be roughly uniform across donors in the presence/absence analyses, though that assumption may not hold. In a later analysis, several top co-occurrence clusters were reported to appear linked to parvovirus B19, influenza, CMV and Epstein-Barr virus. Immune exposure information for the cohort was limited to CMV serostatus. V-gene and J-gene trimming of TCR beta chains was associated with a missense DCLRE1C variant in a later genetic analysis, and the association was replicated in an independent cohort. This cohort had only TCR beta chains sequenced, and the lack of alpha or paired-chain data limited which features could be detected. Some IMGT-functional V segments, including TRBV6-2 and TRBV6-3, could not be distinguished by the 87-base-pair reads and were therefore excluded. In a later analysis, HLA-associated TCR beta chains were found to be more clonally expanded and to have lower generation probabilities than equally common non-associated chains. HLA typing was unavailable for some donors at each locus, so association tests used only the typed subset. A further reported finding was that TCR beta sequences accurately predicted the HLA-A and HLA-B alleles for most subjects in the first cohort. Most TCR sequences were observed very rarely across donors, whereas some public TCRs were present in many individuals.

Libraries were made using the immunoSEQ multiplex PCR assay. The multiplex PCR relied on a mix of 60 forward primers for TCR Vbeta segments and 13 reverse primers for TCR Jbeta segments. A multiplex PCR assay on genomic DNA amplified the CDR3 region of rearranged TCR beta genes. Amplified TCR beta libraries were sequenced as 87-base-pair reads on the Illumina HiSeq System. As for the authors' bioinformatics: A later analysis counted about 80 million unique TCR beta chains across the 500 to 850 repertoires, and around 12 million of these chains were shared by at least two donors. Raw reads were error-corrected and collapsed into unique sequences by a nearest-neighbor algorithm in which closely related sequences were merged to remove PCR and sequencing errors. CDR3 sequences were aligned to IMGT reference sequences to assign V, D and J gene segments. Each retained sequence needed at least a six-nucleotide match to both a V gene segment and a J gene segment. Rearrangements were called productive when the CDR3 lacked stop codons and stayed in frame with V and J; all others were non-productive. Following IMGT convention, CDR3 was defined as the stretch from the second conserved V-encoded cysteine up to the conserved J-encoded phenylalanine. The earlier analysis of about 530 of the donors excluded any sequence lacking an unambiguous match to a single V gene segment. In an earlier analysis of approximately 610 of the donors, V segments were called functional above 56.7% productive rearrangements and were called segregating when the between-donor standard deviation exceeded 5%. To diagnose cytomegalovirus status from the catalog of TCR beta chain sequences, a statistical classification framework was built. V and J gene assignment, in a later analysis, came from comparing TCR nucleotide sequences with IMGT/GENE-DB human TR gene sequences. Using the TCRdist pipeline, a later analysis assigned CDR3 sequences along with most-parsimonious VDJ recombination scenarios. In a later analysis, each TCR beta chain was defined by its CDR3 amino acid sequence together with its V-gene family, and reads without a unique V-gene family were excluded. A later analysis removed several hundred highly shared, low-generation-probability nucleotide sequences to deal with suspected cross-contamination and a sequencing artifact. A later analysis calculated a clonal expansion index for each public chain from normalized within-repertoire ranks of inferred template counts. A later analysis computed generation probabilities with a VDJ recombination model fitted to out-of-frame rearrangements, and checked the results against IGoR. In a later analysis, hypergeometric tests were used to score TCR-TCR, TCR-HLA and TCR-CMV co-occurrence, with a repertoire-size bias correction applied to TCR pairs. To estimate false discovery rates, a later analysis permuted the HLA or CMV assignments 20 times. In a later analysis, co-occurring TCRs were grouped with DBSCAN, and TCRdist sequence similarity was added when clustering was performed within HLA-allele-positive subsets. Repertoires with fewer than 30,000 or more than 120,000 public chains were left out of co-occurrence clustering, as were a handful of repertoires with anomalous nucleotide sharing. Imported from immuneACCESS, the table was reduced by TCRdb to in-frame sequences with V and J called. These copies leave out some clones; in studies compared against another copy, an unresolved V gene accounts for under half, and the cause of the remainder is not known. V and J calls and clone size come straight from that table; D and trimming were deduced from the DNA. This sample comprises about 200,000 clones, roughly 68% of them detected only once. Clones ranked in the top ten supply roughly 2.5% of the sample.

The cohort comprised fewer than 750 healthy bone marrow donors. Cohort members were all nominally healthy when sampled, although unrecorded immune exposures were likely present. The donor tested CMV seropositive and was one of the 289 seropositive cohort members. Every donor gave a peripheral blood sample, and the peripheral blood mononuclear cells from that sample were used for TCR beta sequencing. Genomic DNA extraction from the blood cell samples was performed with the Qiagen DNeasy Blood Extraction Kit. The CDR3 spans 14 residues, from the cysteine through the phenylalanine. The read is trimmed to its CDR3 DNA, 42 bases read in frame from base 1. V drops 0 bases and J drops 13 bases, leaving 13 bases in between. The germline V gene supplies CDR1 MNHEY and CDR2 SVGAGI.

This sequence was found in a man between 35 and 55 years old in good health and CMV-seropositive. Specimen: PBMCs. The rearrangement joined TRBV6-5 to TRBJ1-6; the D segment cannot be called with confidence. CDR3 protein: CASSYSSFALPLHF. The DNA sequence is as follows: TGTGCCAGCAGTTACTCTTCGTTTGCGCTTCCCCTCCACTTT.